The source of this TCR beta chain is a study of T cell responses to AZD1222 COVID-19 vaccine. V was clipped by 1 base and J by 7 bases, with 8 bases between them. The CDR3 is 14 residues long. CDR1 is MNHEY and CDR2 is SMNVEV in the germline V gene (reference sequence). Sequencing used immunoSEQ multiplex PCR; TCRdb keeps in-frame clones, though not all of them. This sample has fewer than 75,000 clones, with 85% to 95% found just once. With regard to this clone: Its antigen is undetermined.

Study-wide findings and caveats: Clonal diversity was possibly underestimated; the donors were predominantly white British and more often female.

The chain uses TRBV27 and TRBJ1-6; no clear D. Material: peripheral blood, obtained 28 days after the second dose of the MenACWY control vaccine. This clonotype was obtained from an adult who received the MenACWY meningococcal vaccine as a control. The CDR3 is CASSLWQANSPLHF. CDR3 nucleotides: TGTGCCAGCAGTTTATGGCAGGCCAATTCACCCCTCCACTTT.